Listed below are T cell receptor beta chains from one sample, sequenced in a study of OX40 agonist ivuxolimab in advanced cancers. Here immunoSEQ multiplex PCR was the method, and the copy in TCRdb shows in-frame clones only, minus some. The sample shows over 150,000 clones, 85% to 95% of them seen only once. The sequencing here drew on CD4+ or CD8+ T cells sorted from blood, taken in a trial of the OX40 agonist ivuxolimab. The receptors here all came from an adult with an advanced solid tumor such as melanoma, head and neck, liver or kidney cancer. Both conserved end residues are part of each CDR3. The D gene is left open where the match is weak. Rows give clone size only sometimes, using once, few, many, or a class for an expanded clone.

CDR3 length | D gene | J gene | clone size | V gene | CDR3 protein | CDR3 DNA
14 | . | TRBJ2-3 | . | TRBV10-3 | CAISESVGSDTQYF | TGTGCCATCAGTGAGTCCGTGGGAAGTGATACGCAGTATTTT
13 | . | TRBJ2-3 | once | TRBV7-7 | CASSGSGSDTQYF | TGTGCTAGCAGCGGGTCGGGCAGCGATACGCAGTATTTT
13 | . | TRBJ1-5 | . | TRBV19 | CASSLTENQPQHF | TGTGCCAGTAGTTTAACAGAGAATCAGCCCCAGCATTTT
14 | . | TRBJ2-2 | . | TRBV19 | CASSGGQNTGELFF | TGTGCCAGTAGCGGGGGTCAGAACACCGGGGAGCTGTTTTTT
19 | TRBD1 | TRBJ2-7 | . | TRBV4-1 | CASSQASPIPNRGNYEQYF | TGCGCCAGCAGCCAAGCGTCTCCAATCCCCAACAGGGGAAACTACGAGCAGTACTTC
14 | . | TRBJ2-3 | . | TRBV18 | CASSPRLEADTQYF | TGTGCCAGCTCACCCCGTCTCGAGGCAGATACGCAGTATTTT
15 | TRBD1 | TRBJ2-7 | . | TRBV5-4 | CASSRTGTEAYEQYF | TGTGCCAGCAGCCGTACCGGGACAGAAGCCTACGAGCAGTACTTC
15 | TRBD1 | TRBJ2-4 | . | TRBV7-2 | CASSSRGTGFDIQYF | TGTGCCAGCAGTTCCCGCGGGACAGGGTTTGACATTCAGTACTTC
14 | TRBD1 | TRBJ1-5 | . | TRBV18 | CASSRDRVNQPQHF | TGTGCCAGCTCAAGGGACAGGGTAAATCAGCCCCAGCATTTT
13 | . | TRBJ1-2 | . | TRBV6-6 | CASSSGQNYGYTF | TGTGCCAGCAGTTCAGGACAGAACTATGGCTACACCTTC
14 | . | TRBJ2-5 | . | TRBV15 | CATSRWGPQETQYF | TGTGCCACCAGCAGGTGGGGACCCCAAGAGACCCAGTACTTC
14 | . | TRBJ2-5 | once | TRBV18 | CASSPPGSQETQYF | TGTGCCAGCTCACCACCGGGCAGCCAAGAGACCCAGTACTTC